This note documents a single T cell receptor (beta chain) sequence. The entry originates in a study of T cell clones after liver transplantation. Sequencing was performed with immunoSEQ multiplex PCR; in TCRdb, only in-frame clones are kept and a portion is missing. The table lists around 110,000 clones, 90% of them singletons. CD3+CD4+ and CD3+CD8+ cells were FACS-sorted from thawed unstimulated PBMCs. The V and J ends lost 5 bases and 0 bases respectively, with 14 bases between them. Germline V lookup: CDR1 SGHNT, CDR2 YENEEA. The CDR3 length is 15 residues. This sample comprised CD4+ T cells from blood, obtained 12 months after liver transplant. This sequence joins TRBV11-3 and TRBJ2-7, with no clear D. The TCR was taken from a human patient who received a liver transplant. Some of the T cells might come from the graft donor. The CDR3 spells CASSTWDTSSYEQYF. Written as DNA, the CDR3 is TGTGCCAGCAGCACGTGGGATACGTCCTCCTACGAGCAGTACTTC.